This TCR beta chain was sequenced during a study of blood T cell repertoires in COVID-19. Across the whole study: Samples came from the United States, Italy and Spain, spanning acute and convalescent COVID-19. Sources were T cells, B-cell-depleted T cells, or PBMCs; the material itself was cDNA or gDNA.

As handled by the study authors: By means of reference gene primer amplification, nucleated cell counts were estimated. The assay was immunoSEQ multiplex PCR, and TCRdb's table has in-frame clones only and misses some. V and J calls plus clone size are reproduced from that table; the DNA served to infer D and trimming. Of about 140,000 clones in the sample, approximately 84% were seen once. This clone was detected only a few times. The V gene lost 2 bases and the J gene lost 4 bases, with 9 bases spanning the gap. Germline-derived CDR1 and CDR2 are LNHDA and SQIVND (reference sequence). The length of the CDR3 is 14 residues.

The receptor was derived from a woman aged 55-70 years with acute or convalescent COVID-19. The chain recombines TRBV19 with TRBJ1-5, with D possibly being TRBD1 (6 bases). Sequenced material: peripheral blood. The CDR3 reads CASSIWGPNQPQHF. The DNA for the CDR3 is TGTGCCAGTAGTATATGGGGGCCGAATCAGCCCCAGCATTTT. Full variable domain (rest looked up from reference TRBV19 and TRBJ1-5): DGGITQSPKYLFRKEGQNVTLSCEQNLNHDAMYWYRQDPGQGLRLIYYSQIVNDFQKGDIAEGYSVSREKKESFPLTVTSAQKNPTAFYLCASSIWGPNQPQHFGDGTRLSIL.